One sample yielded the 25 T cell receptor beta chains listed below, sequenced in a study of cytomegalovirus exposure and HLA in healthy donors. Data came from immunoSEQ multiplex PCR; TCRdb stores just in-frame clones and leaves some out. The repertoire holds 120,000 or so clones, with approximately 88% as singletons. The specimen sequenced was PBMCs. All receptors come from a man aged 18 to 29 in good health and CMV-seronegative.

This chain joins TRBV7-9 and TRBJ2-7; TRBD1 matches at 10 bases. The ends lost 5 bases at V and 6 bases at J; junction bases unmatched: 1. Germline CDR1 reads SEHNR; CDR2 reads FQNEAQ (reference sequence). The CDR3 loop spans 12 amino acids. The CDR3 sequence is CASSRTGGEQYF. In DNA form, the CDR3 reads TGTGCCAGCAGCCGGACAGGGGGCGAGCAGTACTTC. The variable domain in full, with the rest retrieved from reference TRBV7-9 and TRBJ2-7, is DTGVSQNPRHKITKRGQNVTFRCDPISEHNRLYWYRQTLGQGPEFLTYFQNEAQLEKSRLLSDRFSAERPKGSFSTLEIQRTEQGDSAMYLCASSRTGGEQYFGPGTRLTVT.

The CDR3 loop reads CASSSWTGPLYGYTF. The CDR3 coding sequence is TGTGCCAGCAGTTCCTGGACAGGGCCACTTTATGGCTACACCTTC. J is TRBJ1-2 and V is TRBV27, with 8 bases identical to TRBD1. The CDR3 sequence is 15 residues long. V was pared by 4 bases and J by 5 bases, with 9 bases of the junction left unmatched. In germline, CDR1 is MNHEY, CDR2 SMNVEV (reference sequence).

The gene calls are TRBV27 and TRBJ1-4; D unresolved. Looked up from germline, CDR1 is MNHEY and CDR2 is SMNVEV (reference sequence). The CDR3 runs to 16 residues. Trimming cost V 0 bases and J 1 base, with 9 bases left between them. In nucleotides, the CDR3 is TGTGCCAGCAGTTTATCGGTCGGGGAAACTAATGAAAAACTGTTTTTT. This sequence encodes CASSLSVGETNEKLFF.

V gene TRBV18 combines with J gene TRBJ2-2; D gene ambiguous. The CDR3 extends over 14 amino acids. V was shortened by 4 bases and J by 4 bases, with 10 bases between the two germline ends. Germline-derived CDR1 and CDR2 are KGHSH and LQKENI. CDR3 nucleotides: TGTGCCAGCTCACTTGGTAGCCCCACCGGGGAGCTGTTTTTT. Its translation is CASSLGSPTGELFF.

The chain carries TRBV7-2 and TRBJ1-2, with 10 nucleotides matching TRBD1. The CDR3 is 15 residues long. Germline loops: CDR1 SGHTA, CDR2 FQGNSA. V shed 1 base and J 6 bases; nucleotides not matched to a gene: 5. The CDR3 DNA reads as TGTGCCAGCAGCTTAGTGGGACAGGGGATGAATGGCTACACCTTC. It yields the protein CASSLVGQGMNGYTF. Full variable domain (remainder filled in from reference TRBV7-2 and TRBJ1-2): GAGVSQSPSNKVTEKGKDVELRCDPISGHTALYWYRQSLGQGLEFLIYFQGNSAPDKSGLPSDRFSAERTGGSVSTLTIQRTQQEDSAVYLCASSLVGQGMNGYTFGSGTRLTVV.

The sample holds one count of this clone. The chain carries TRBV11-2 and TRBJ1-2; D gene uncertain. There are 14 residues in the CDR3. V was pared by 1 base and J by 1 base, with 7 bases between. Germline CDR1 SGHAT, CDR2 FQNNGV. The CDR3 coding sequence is TGTGCCAGCAGCTTAGCAGTCAATAACTATGGCTACACCTTC. Its protein is CASSLAVNNYGYTF.

V and J are TRBV29-1 and TRBJ1-2, with TRBD1 matching 9 bases. The CDR3 spans 15 residues. V lost 2 bases, J lost 3 bases, and 7 bases stayed unmatched. CDR1 is SQVTM and CDR2 is ANQGSEA in the germline V gene. The CDR3 bases are TGCAGCGTTGAACTACAGGGGGCGCGGGACTATGGCTACACCTTC. This encodes CSVELQGARDYGYTF.

This clone was recorded a few times. This chain links TRBV30 with TRBJ1-5, with D maybe TRBD1 (6 bases). CDR3 length: 14 amino acids. Per the germline V gene, CDR1 is GTSNPN and CDR2 is SVGIG (reference sequence). V was clipped by 4 bases and J by 3 bases, with 13 bases between them. CDR3 in amino acids: CAWNRQGNNQPQHF. DNA for the CDR3: TGTGCCTGGAATCGGCAGGGGAACAATCAGCCCCAGCATTTT.

This chain links TRBV5-4 with TRBJ2-7, with a tentative D call TRBD1 (6 bases). The length of the CDR3 is 18 residues. Trimming stripped 0 bases from V and 2 bases from J, with 21 bases between. Germline values: CDR1 SGHNT, CDR2 YYREEE (reference sequence). The CDR3 DNA reads TGTGCCAGCAGCTTGGGACCGGGACACGTAACGAGTACCTACGAGCAGTACTTC. The encoded protein is CASSLGPGHVTSTYEQYF.

The chain is built from TRBV9 and TRBJ1-1, with a possible D match to TRBD1 (5 bases). Between the trimmed V and J ends, which lost 0 bases and 5 bases, there was a span of 14 bases. The CDR3 is made up of 15 amino acids. Germline lookup yields CDR1 SGDLS and CDR2 YYNGEE. DNA of the CDR3: TGTGCCAGCAGCGTAGATCCAGGGTTAATGACTGAAGCTTTCTTT. Translating it yields CASSVDPGLMTEAFF.

The chain uses TRBV14 and TRBJ2-2, with 7 positions matching TRBD2. Germline V gene sequence: CDR1 SGHDN, CDR2 FVKESK. V lost 2 bases to trimming and J lost 7 bases; unmatched junction nucleotides: 16. The CDR3 is 18 amino acids. DNA of the CDR3: TGTGCCAGCAGCCAACCAATACTAGCGAGACGAAGACGCGGGGAGCTGTTTTTT. Its translation is CASSQPILARRRRGELFF.

The CDR3 nucleotides read TGTGCCTGGAGGAGGGCGTTTCTCACAGATACGCAGTATTTT. Translation gives CAWRRAFLTDTQYF. The rearrangement uses TRBV30 and TRBJ2-3; D may be TRBD2 (5 bases). Looked up from germline, CDR1 is GTSNPN and CDR2 is SVGIG (reference sequence). This CDR3 is 14 amino acids long. The V and J ends lost 3 bases and 2 bases respectively, with 12 bases between them.

The chain carries TRBV7-6 and TRBJ2-7; TRBD2 agrees at 8 bases. Germline V gives CDR1 SGHVS, CDR2 FNYEAQ. CDR3 length equals 16 residues. The V segment lost 0 bases and the J segment 1 base; nucleotides outside the gene matches: 5. This CDR3 reads CASSLAMAGGSYEQYF. Written as DNA, the CDR3 is TGTGCCAGCAGCTTAGCGATGGCGGGAGGATCCTACGAGCAGTACTTC.

This chain connects TRBV28 to TRBJ2-1, with D hard to call. V lost 6 bases and J 0 bases, leaving 12 bases between the germline ends. Germline values: CDR1 MDHEN, CDR2 SYDVKM. The CDR3 is 15 residues long. The chain's CDR3 is CASSFLLSSYNEQFF. The CDR3 DNA sequence: TGTGCCAGCAGCTTCCTTCTAAGCTCCTACAATGAGCAGTTCTTC.

The gene calls are TRBV7-2 and TRBJ2-7; TRBD1 aligns across 11 bases. The CDR3 consists of 15 residues. Per the germline V gene, CDR1 is SGHTA and CDR2 is FQGNSA. V shed 6 bases, J shed 3 bases, and the junction held 7 bases outside the gene matches. CDR3: CASSSPGQGVYEQYF. The CDR3 nucleotides read TGTGCCAGCAGTTCTCCGGGACAGGGGGTCTACGAGCAGTACTTC. The complete variable domain, with remaining parts taken from reference TRBV7-2 and TRBJ2-7, reads GAGVSQSPSNKVTEKGKDVELRCDPISGHTALYWYRQSLGQGLEFLIYFQGNSAPDKSGLPSDRFSAERTGGSVSTLTIQRTQQEDSAVYLCASSSPGQGVYEQYFGPGTRLTVT.

This rearrangement joins TRBV5-1 to TRBJ2-7; D perhaps matches TRBD2 (6 bases). Deletions cut 3 bases from V and 7 bases from J, with 17 bases between. The CDR3 runs 14 residues. Germline values: CDR1 SGHRS, CDR2 YFSETQ. CDR3 in DNA: TGCGCCAGCAGCTCCAGGAACCTCGGAGGGGAGCAGTACTTC. This encodes CASSSRNLGGEQYF.

V and J are TRBV6-5 and TRBJ1-1; TRBD1 agrees at 8 bases. This CDR3 has 14 residues. V trimming: 2 bases; J trimming: 5 bases; junction bases outside the gene matches: 4. Per the germline V gene, CDR1 is MNHEY and CDR2 is SVGAGI. For the CDR3, the DNA is TGTGCCAGCAGTTACGGACAGGGAGGAACTGAAGCTTTCTTT. Amino acids: CASSYGQGGTEAFF.

This chain connects TRBV19 to TRBJ2-2, with TRBD2 matching 8 bases. The CDR3 is 17 residues long. V lost 4 bases and J lost 0; bases outside the gene matches: 7. The germline V gene has CDR1 LNHDA and CDR2 SQIVND (reference sequence). CDR3 sequence: CASSTTGLDANTGELFF. The DNA for the CDR3 is TGTGCCAGTAGTACCACGGGACTAGACGCGAACACCGGGGAGCTGTTTTTT.

V gene TRBV7-6 combines with J gene TRBJ1-1; D is unclear. The germline V gene has CDR1 SGHVS and CDR2 FNYEAQ. Trimming shortened V by 1 base and J by 3 bases, and 6 bases separated the two germline ends. This CDR3 contains 13 residues. This CDR3 reads CASSLGFDTEAFF. Here the CDR3 DNA reads TGTGCCAGCAGCTTAGGTTTCGACACTGAAGCTTTCTTT. The variable domain in full, completed from reference TRBV7-6 and TRBJ1-1, reads GAGVSQSPRYKVTKRGQDVALRCDPISGHVSLYWYRQALGQGPEFLTYFNYEAQQDKSGLPNDRFSAERPEGSISTLTIQRTEQRDSAMYRCASSLGFDTEAFFGQGTRLTVV.

This clone was seen more than once but under ten times. The V gene is TRBV6-1, the J gene TRBJ1-3; D is ambiguous. This CDR3 spans 16 amino acids. Germline CDR1 is MNHNS and CDR2 is SASEGT. V gave up 0 bases and J gave up 4 bases, with 13 bases separating them. Written as DNA, the CDR3 is TGTGCCAGCAGTGAAGCTTCTAGAGGAGCGGGAAACACCATATATTTT. Its protein product is CASSEASRGAGNTIYF.

This chain uses TRBV29-1 with TRBJ2-7, with 8 bases identical to TRBD2. V gave up 1 base and J gave up 1 base; unmatched junction bases: 3. Looked up from germline, CDR1 is SQVTM and CDR2 is ANQGSEA. This CDR3 contains 14 residues. The chain's CDR3 is CSVEGASGSYEQYF. The CDR3 DNA reads TGCAGCGTTGAAGGGGCTAGCGGGTCCTACGAGCAGTACTTC.

The chain is built from TRBV29-1 and TRBJ1-1; no definite D call. Germline CDR1 reads SQVTM; CDR2 reads ANQGSEA. This CDR3 is 14 amino acids long. Trimming removed 7 bases at V and 1 base at J, with 16 bases between. The CDR3 DNA reads as TGCAGCGCCCCACCTGACACGCCGAACACTGAAGCTTTCTTT. Protein: CSAPPDTPNTEAFF.

The chain recombines TRBV10-2 with TRBJ1-2; TRBD1 is a possible D gene (6 bases). Germline-derived CDR1 and CDR2 are WSHSY and SAAADI. V was cut by 2 bases and J by 3 bases, with 10 bases left in between. This CDR3 region has 14 residues. CDR3 in DNA: TGCGCCAGCAGTGAGGGGCAGGGGTACTATGGCTACACCTTC. Translated, it gives CASSEGQGYYGYTF.

The gene calls are TRBV27 and TRBJ2-6; no definite D call. CDR3 length equals 14 residues. Germline loops: CDR1 MNHEY, CDR2 SMNVEV (reference sequence). The ends were cut back, 5 bases at V and 0 bases at J, with 5 bases in the middle. Here the CDR3 reads CASSPISGANVLTF. The CDR3 DNA is TGTGCCAGCAGTCCCATCTCTGGGGCCAACGTCCTGACTTTC.

The chain has TRBV4-1 and TRBJ1-2; 9 nucleotides match TRBD1. There are 17 residues in the CDR3. The trim removed 0 bases at V and 4 bases at J, leaving 9 bases unmatched. Germline V gives CDR1 MGHRA, CDR2 YSYEKL. The CDR3 DNA is TGCGCCAGCAGCCAAGATCCTGGGACGACAGGGGGCTATGGCTACACCTTC. This gives the protein CASSQDPGTTGGYGYTF.